The next 14 T cell receptor beta chains were all read from a single sample in a study of blood T cell repertoires in COVID-19. The method was immunoSEQ multiplex PCR; TCRdb's version includes in-frame clones alone and lacks a portion of them. Among over 150,000 clones listed, 75% to 90% were seen once. Sequenced input: PBMCs or T cells enriched from blood (not recorded which). The receptors were sampled from a man aged 35 to 55 who had recovered from COVID-19.

This clone was seen a handful of times. The rearrangement links TRBV30 to TRBJ1-4; D might be TRBD1 (6 bases). V dropped 0 bases and J dropped 8 bases, with 13 bases sitting between them. CDR1 is GTSNPN and CDR2 is SVGIG in the germline V gene (reference sequence). The CDR3 contains 14 residues. As DNA, the CDR3 is TGTGCCTGGAGTGTAGAGACAGGCCTAGAAAAACTGTTTTTT. Encoded protein: CAWSVETGLEKLFF.

The V call is TRBV29-1, the J call TRBJ2-3, with TRBD1 identical over 11 bases. Per germline, CDR1 SQVTM and CDR2 ANQGSEA. This CDR3 has 14 residues. The ends lost 7 bases at V and 7 bases at J; junction bases unmatched: 10. Here the CDR3 DNA reads TGCAGCGCAACCGGGACAGGGGGTTCTCATACGCAGTATTTT. This translates into CSATGTGGSHTQYF.

The V gene is TRBV19, the J gene TRBJ1-2, with TRBD1 matching 10 bases. The CDR3 sequence is 16 residues long. The V gene end was trimmed by 7 bases and the J gene end by 3 bases; junction bases not matched to a gene: 11. Germline V gives CDR1 LNHDA, CDR2 SQIVND (reference sequence). CDR3 in amino acids: CASNPLTGQGYYGYTF. The CDR3 nucleotides are TGTGCCAGTAATCCGTTGACGGGACAGGGGTACTATGGCTACACCTTC.

The rearrangement uses TRBV7-3 and TRBJ1-2; D ambiguous. CDR3 length: 14 residues. Trimming took off 4 bases at V and 5 bases at J, with 14 bases between the two ends. Germline V CDR1 and CDR2: SGHTA, FQGTGA. The CDR3 DNA is TGTGCCAGCAGCTCGCGGACGGGAGAGTATGGCTACACCTTC. This translates into CASSSRTGEYGYTF.

V is TRBV11-3 and J is TRBJ2-7, with a possible D match to TRBD2 (5 bases). Germline V gives CDR1 SGHNT, CDR2 YENEEA. The CDR3 is made up of 16 amino acids. Between the trimmed V and J ends, which lost 1 base and 1 base, there was a span of 14 bases. The CDR3 loop reads CASSLGGRTPSYEQYF. The CDR3 DNA is TGTGCCAGCAGCTTAGGAGGCAGGACTCCTTCCTACGAGCAGTACTTC.

The V and J genes are TRBV5-6 and TRBJ1-1, with TRBD1 matching over 8 bases. J lost 10 bases, V lost 6 bases, and 11 bases had no gene match. Germline lookup yields CDR1 SGHDT and CDR2 YYEEEE. The CDR3 is 13 residues long. CDR3 sequence: CASTEDRGKRAFF. The CDR3 region has the DNA TGTGCCAGCACTGAAGACAGGGGTAAGAGAGCTTTCTTT.

The chain couples TRBV10-3 to TRBJ1-1; 8 nucleotides agree with TRBD1. The V segment lost 6 bases and the J segment 5 bases; nucleotides outside the gene matches: 8. The CDR3 extends over 14 amino acids. Germline V gene lookup returns CDR1 ENHRY and CDR2 SYGVKD. The CDR3 region is CAISSGGVWTEAFF. Here the CDR3 DNA reads TGTGCCATCAGCTCAGGGGGCGTTTGGACTGAAGCTTTCTTT.

This chain's CDR3 is CASSSNPIAGGLNEQFF. The CDR3 nucleotides read TGCGCCAGCAGCTCGAACCCTATAGCGGGAGGGCTTAATGAGCAGTTCTTC. This chain uses TRBV5-1 with TRBJ2-1; 11 bases line up with TRBD2. Germline CDR1 and CDR2: SGHRS and YFSETQ. The CDR3 contains 17 residues. The J segment lost 7 bases and the V segment lost 3 bases, leaving 12 bases of the junction unmatched.

The chain links TRBV19 to TRBJ1-2; TRBD1 matches at 12 bases. The germline gives CDR1 LNHDA, CDR2 SQIVND (reference sequence). After removal of 6 bases from V and 6 bases from J, the junction contained 8 bases not matched to a gene. The CDR3 totals 15 residues. CDR3 nucleotide sequence: TGTGCCAGTAGGGGACAGGGGGCCCGGAGGGATGGCTACACCTTC. It yields the protein CASRGQGARRDGYTF. Full variable domain (rest looked up from reference TRBV19 and TRBJ1-2): DGGITQSPKYLFRKEGQNVTLSCEQNLNHDAMYWYRQDPGQGLRLIYYSQIVNDFQKGDIAEGYSVSREKKESFPLTVTSAQKNPTAFYLCASRGQGARRDGYTFGSGTRLTVV.

V and J are TRBV3-1 (or the pseudogene TRBV3-2) and TRBJ2-1, with TRBD1 matching over 9 bases. This CDR3 has 16 amino acids. Germline lookup yields CDR1 LGHDT and CDR2 YNNKEL (reference sequence). Losses at the gene ends were 0 bases for V and 10 bases for J; bases not matched to a gene: 10. For the CDR3, the DNA is TGTGCCAGCAGCCAAGATCCAGGACAGGGGTACGGGGAGCAGTTCTTC. It translates to CASSQDPGQGYGEQFF.

The genes are TRBV7-3 and TRBJ2-7, with D possibly being TRBD2 (6 bases). The ends were cut back, 5 bases at V and 6 bases at J, with 14 bases in the middle. Germline CDR1 is SGHTA and CDR2 is FQGTGA. The CDR3 is 13 amino acids. The CDR3 loop reads CASSTGVGGEQYF. The CDR3, as DNA: TGTGCCAGCAGCACGGGGGTAGGTGGCGAGCAGTACTTC. Full variable domain (remainder filled in from reference TRBV7-3 and TRBJ2-7): GAGVSQTPSNKVTEKGKYVELRCDPISGHTALYWYRQSLGQGPEFLIYFQGTGAADDSGLPNDRFFAVRPEGSVSTLKIQRTERGDSAVYLCASSTGVGGEQYFGPGTRLTVT.

This sequence joins TRBV18 and TRBJ2-7; TRBD1 aligns across 10 bases. The CDR3 has 14 amino acids. Germline assignment: CDR1 KGHSH and CDR2 LQKENI. The trim removed 6 bases at V and 3 bases at J, leaving 5 bases unmatched. The CDR3 protein is CASSGRDRGYEQYF. CDR3 sequence (DNA): TGTGCCAGCTCGGGCCGGGACAGGGGCTACGAGCAGTACTTC. Variable domain in full (rest from reference TRBV18 and TRBJ2-7): NAGVMQNPRHLVRRRGQEARLRCSPMKGHSHVYWYRQLPEEGLKFMVYLQKENIIDESGMPKERFSAEFPKEGPSILRIQQVVRGDSAAYFCASSGRDRGYEQYFGPGTRLTVT.

V and J are TRBV7-2 and TRBJ1-5; 8 nucleotides match TRBD1. V dropped 5 bases and J dropped 0; count of bases not matched to a gene: 3. The CDR3 is 15 residues long. CDR1 SGHTA and CDR2 FQGNSA come from the germline V gene. CDR3 sequence: CASSRQGASNQPQHF. In DNA form, the CDR3 reads TGTGCCAGCAGCCGGCAGGGGGCTAGCAATCAGCCCCAGCATTTT.

Written as DNA, the CDR3 is TGTGCCAGCAGCTTGGCAGGGGCGGGCGGGGAGCTGTTTTTT. Its translation is CASSLAGAGGELFF. This rearrangement joins TRBV5-4 to TRBJ2-2; maybe TRBD1 (6 bases). Trimming shortened V by 0 bases and J by 7 bases, and 10 bases separated the two germline ends. CDR3 length: 14 residues. From germline, CDR1 is SGHNT and CDR2 YYREEE (reference sequence).